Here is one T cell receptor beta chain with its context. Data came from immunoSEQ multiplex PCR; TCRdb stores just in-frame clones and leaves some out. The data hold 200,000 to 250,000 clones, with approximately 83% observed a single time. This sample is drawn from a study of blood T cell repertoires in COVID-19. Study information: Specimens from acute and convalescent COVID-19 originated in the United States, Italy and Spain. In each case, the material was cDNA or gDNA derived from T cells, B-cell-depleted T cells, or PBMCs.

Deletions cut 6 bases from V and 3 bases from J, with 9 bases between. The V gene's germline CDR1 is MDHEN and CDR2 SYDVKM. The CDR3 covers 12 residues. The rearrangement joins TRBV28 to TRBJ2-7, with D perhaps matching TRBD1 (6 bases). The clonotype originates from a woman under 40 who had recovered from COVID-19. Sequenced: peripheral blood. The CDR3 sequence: CASSTGNYEQYF. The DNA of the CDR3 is TGTGCCAGCAGCACAGGGAACTACGAGCAGTACTTC.